A selection of T cell receptor beta chains follows, all from one sample in a study of shared clonotypes between healthy human individuals. Sequencing used immunoSEQ multiplex PCR; TCRdb keeps in-frame clones, though not all of them. The sample consists of about 1.5 million clones, 98% of them appearing once. Specimen: naive CD4+ T cells sorted from blood. The receptors were sampled from a man in his thirties or forties in good health. Each CDR3 is given with its conserved first and last residue. Rows may omit the clone size; those that give it use once, few, many or a size class.

CDR3	size	J	V
CASSLAGTGWEQYF	NA	TRBJ2-7	TRBV5-4
CASSSRQGKNQPQHF	NA	TRBJ1-5	TRBV7-2
CASSSTPGTIYF	NA	TRBJ1-3	TRBV13
CASSYGRWDSYEQYF	NA	TRBJ2-7	TRBV6-6
CAWSVGLAGPRSSYEQYF	NA	TRBJ2-7	TRBV30
CASSIDPERNGYTF	NA	TRBJ1-2	TRBV19
CASSSSGSSPDTQYF	NA	TRBJ2-3	TRBV7-9
CATKKGDLNTGELFF	NA	TRBJ2-2	TRBV2
CASSHAGRSGGYTF	NA	TRBJ1-2	TRBV7-9
CASRRTVNTGELFF	NA	TRBJ2-2	TRBV19
CSVSGEGSTDTQYF	NA	TRBJ2-3	TRBV29-1
CASSEGTVPNQPQHF	NA	TRBJ1-5	TRBV6-1
CASTPFEFF	NA	TRBJ2-1	TRBV7-9
CASNLAGGSTDTQYF	NA	TRBJ2-3	TRBV5-1
CASSRPDRGFDEQFF	NA	TRBJ2-1	TRBV18
CATLSLPGELFF	NA	TRBJ2-2	TRBV28
CASSSGTSVVVGSYEQYF	once	TRBJ2-7	TRBV11-2
CASSSRGNQPQHF	NA	TRBJ1-5	TRBV11-2
CASSSLTGPQETQYF	NA	TRBJ2-5	TRBV7-9
CASSLGQGLNYEQYF	NA	TRBJ2-7	TRBV7-9
CASSRAGLAGGEQFF	NA	TRBJ2-1	TRBV18
CASSEYLGRNTGELFF	NA	TRBJ2-2	TRBV25-1
CASSRSGTGHYEQYF	NA	TRBJ2-7	TRBV6-5
CASSLLLAGELFF	once	TRBJ2-2	TRBV7-2
CASSNFRQPIQAHEQYF	NA	TRBJ2-7	TRBV21-1
CASSLTGTQISYEQYF	NA	TRBJ2-7	TRBV11-2
CASSQAPGIVSEAFF	NA	TRBJ1-1	TRBV4-1
CAISESRDREVNQPQHF	NA	TRBJ1-5	TRBV10-3
CASSRDRGRTYEQYF	NA	TRBJ2-7	TRBV28
CASSPGQSSYEQYF	NA	TRBJ2-7	TRBV5-6
CASSLAGVRDTQYF	NA	TRBJ2-3	TRBV7-9
CASSRTETDTEAFF	NA	TRBJ1-1	TRBV18
CASSPRVVSEQYF	NA	TRBJ2-7	TRBV7-8
CASSLTSGSTDTQYF	NA	TRBJ2-3	TRBV18
CASSIRLDHNEQFF	NA	TRBJ2-1	TRBV6-5
CASSVRLANNEQFF	NA	TRBJ2-1	TRBV5-1
CASKMEAGFRTDTQYF	NA	TRBJ2-3	TRBV6-7
CATSRGSYGNYEQYF	NA	TRBJ2-7	TRBV15
CASSPVRGLGTEAFF	NA	TRBJ1-1	TRBV28
CASQSLANTGELFF	NA	TRBJ2-2	TRBV2